The rows below give T cell receptor beta chains drawn from one sample of a study of TIL therapy for anti-PD-1-resistant metastatic lung cancer. Profiled with immunoSEQ multiplex PCR; TCRdb holds only in-frame clones, not every one. The top ten clones hold around 16% of a sample with about 26,000 clones, over 55% of them seen once. Sequenced material: tumor tissue, taken at baseline. The origin of the receptors is a woman aged 25-80 years with non-small cell lung cancer. The CDR3 runs from the conserved cysteine through the conserved F or W. D genes are given only for firm matches. Not every row has a clone size; where given, it reads once, few, many or a size class.

clone size | J gene | V gene | D gene | CDR3 DNA | CDR3 protein
NA | TRBJ1-3 | TRBV10-3 | NA | TGTGCCTCGGGTGGGGGAGGAAACACCATATATTTT | CASGGGGNTIYF
NA | TRBJ1-2 | TRBV28 | TRBD1 | TGTGCCAGCAGTTTAGTTACAGGGGGCTGGGGCTATGGCTACACCTTC | CASSLVTGGWGYGYTF
few | TRBJ1-4 | TRBV5-1 | TRBD1 | TGCGCCAGCAGCTCCCAGGGGGGCTATAATGAAAAACTGTTTTTT | CASSSQGGYNEKLFF
NA | TRBJ2-7 | TRBV6-5 | NA | TGTGCCAGCAGTACCGCCTACGAGCAGTACTTC | CASSTAYEQYF
NA | TRBJ2-1 | TRBV11-2 | TRBD2 | TGTGCCAGCAGCTTAGGCCTAGCGGATTACAATGAGCAGTTCTTC | CASSLGLADYNEQFF
few | TRBJ2-2 | TRBV5-1 | TRBD1 | TGCGCCAGCAGCGTACAACCGGGACAGGGAAACACCGGGGAGCTGTTTTTT | CASSVQPGQGNTGELFF
NA | TRBJ1-1 | TRBV30 | NA | TGTGCCTATTTAAGGGGGAAGAACACTGAAGCTTTCTTT | CAYLRGKNTEAFF
NA | TRBJ2-1 | TRBV14 | NA | TGTGCCAGCAGCCCTTTCTACTTCAATGAGCAGTTCTTC | CASSPFYFNEQFF
NA | TRBJ2-7 | TRBV19 | NA | TGTGCCAGTAGTTCCCTTAGTTCGACCTACGAGCAGTACTTC | CASSSLSSTYEQYF
NA | TRBJ2-5 | TRBV29-1 | TRBD1 | TGCAGCGTTGGGACAGGGTTCGGGACCCAGTACTTC | CSVGTGFGTQYF
once | TRBJ2-7 | TRBV15 | NA | TGTGCCACCAGCAGTGGGACCTACGAGCAGTACTTC | CATSSGTYEQYF
few | TRBJ1-5 | TRBV15 | NA | TGTGCCACCAGCAGAGATAATCAGCCCCAGCATTTT | CATSRDNQPQHF
few | TRBJ2-3 | TRBV5-4 | TRBD2 | TGTGCCAGCAGCTTGCCGACCCGGCGGGGCGGGAGAGATACGCAGTATTTT | CASSLPTRRGGRDTQYF
NA | TRBJ2-2 | TRBV28 | NA | TGTGCCAGCAGTTTATCAGTCGGCGGGGAGCTGTTTTTT | CASSLSVGGELFF
NA | TRBJ2-1 | TRBV27 | TRBD2 | TGTGCCAGCAGTCGAGAGACTAGCGGGAGGGGCGACTCCTACAATGAGCAGTTCTTC | CASSRETSGRGDSYNEQFF
few | TRBJ1-1 | TRBV29-1 | NA | TGCAGCACCGGGGGGGGATCCACTGAAGCTTTCTTT | CSTGGGSTEAFF
NA | TRBJ2-3 | TRBV6-5 | NA | TGTGCCAGCACTAGCTCTAGCACAGATACGCAGTATTTT | CASTSSSTDTQYF
NA | TRBJ1-1 | TRBV9 | NA | TGTGCCAGCAGCCCGCCAGGAGGGGTGAACACTGAAGCTTTCTTT | CASSPPGGVNTEAFF
NA | TRBJ2-1 | TRBV2 | TRBD2 | TGTGCCAGCAGTGAAGTGACTAGCAGCAGTGCTGAGCAGTTCTTC | CASSEVTSSSAEQFF
NA | TRBJ1-6 | TRBV6-5 | TRBD1 | TGTGCCAGCAGTTACGGCAGGGGGTTGGGATCACCCCTCCACTTT | CASSYGRGLGSPLHF
NA | TRBJ2-5 | TRBV7-9 | NA | TGTGCCAGCAGCTTGGCCGAGACCCAGTACTTC | CASSLAETQYF
NA | TRBJ2-7 | TRBV6-5 | TRBD2 | TGTGCCAGCAGCGAAACTAGCGGAACCCCCTACGAGCAGTACTTC | CASSETSGTPYEQYF
NA | TRBJ2-7 | TRBV7-8 | TRBD2 | TGTGCCAGCAGCTTAGGACTAGCGGGGACCTACGAGCAGTACTTC | CASSLGLAGTYEQYF
NA | TRBJ1-1 | TRBV7-2 | NA | TGTGCCAGCACCCCTGGCCCACCGGCGAAGAACACTGAAGCTTTCTTT | CASTPGPPAKNTEAFF
NA | TRBJ2-3 | TRBV5-1 | NA | TGCGCCAGCAGCTTGGGCGGAGGTGGCACAGATACGCAGTATTTT | CASSLGGGGTDTQYF
NA | TRBJ2-5 | TRBV5-6 | NA | TGTGCCAGCAGAACGACAGGTCCGACGGGGGAGACCCAGTACTTC | CASRTTGPTGETQYF
NA | TRBJ2-4 | TRBV19 | TRBD1 | TGTGCCAGTAGCACCCTCAGGGGGCTGGGCATTCAGTACTTC | CASSTLRGLGIQYF
NA | TRBJ2-2 | TRBV5-1 | NA | TGCGCCAGCAGCTTGGTGCTCGGGAACACCGGGGAGCTGTTTTTT | CASSLVLGNTGELFF
NA | TRBJ2-2 | TRBV11-2 | NA | TGTGCCAGCAGCCTTGATCTGAAGGGCGGGGAGCTGTTTTTT | CASSLDLKGGELFF
few | TRBJ1-2 | TRBV6-5 | NA | TGTGCCAGCAGCCGGGACGGATCTAACTATGGCTACACCTTC | CASSRDGSNYGYTF
NA | TRBJ2-3 | TRBV5-1 | TRBD2 | TGCGCCAGCACTGCGAACGGACTAGCGGAGTCAGATACGCAGTATTTT | CASTANGLAESDTQYF
NA | TRBJ2-3 | TRBV6-6 | NA | TGTGCCCGAGGTTTGGTAGGTATCGGGCAGTATTTT | CARGLVGIGQYF
large | TRBJ2-6 | TRBV2 | NA | TGTGCCAGCACTGCCTATGGGGCCAACGTCCTGACTTTC | CASTAYGANVLTF
NA | TRBJ2-7 | TRBV10-2 | NA | TGCGCCAGCAGTGAGTCCGTTCTGGGAAGTGGCGAGCAGTACTTC | CASSESVLGSGEQYF
few | TRBJ2-3 | TRBV19 | NA | TGTGCCAGTAGTATGGGAACAGGGGAGGGCACAGATACGCAGTATTTT | CASSMGTGEGTDTQYF
NA | TRBJ1-1 | TRBV6-1 | NA | TGTGCCAGCAGTGAGGGCCCGGACGCTGAAGCTTTCTTT | CASSEGPDAEAFF
NA | TRBJ2-5 | TRBV5-1 | TRBD2 | TGCGCCAGCAGCTCCTTAGCGGGAGTAGGGGAGACCCAGTACTTC | CASSSLAGVGETQYF
NA | TRBJ1-2 | TRBV18 | TRBD1 | TGTGCCAGCTCAGGACAGGCTAACTATGGCTACACCTTC | CASSGQANYGYTF
NA | TRBJ2-7 | TRBV5-1 | TRBD2 | TGCGCCAGCAGCCCCGGGACTAGCGGCTACGAGCAGTACTTC | CASSPGTSGYEQYF
NA | TRBJ2-5 | TRBV11-2 | NA | TGTGCCAGCAGACCAATTAAGGGACGGGAAGAGACCCAGTACTTC | CASRPIKGREETQYF
NA | TRBJ2-5 | TRBV5-1 | TRBD2 | TGCGCCAGCAGCTTGGGACTAGCGGGAGATGGTGAGACCCAGTACTTC | CASSLGLAGDGETQYF
few | TRBJ2-7 | TRBV21-1 | NA | TGTGCCAGCAGCAAACTCGCGGGAGATCCTCATTACGAGCAGTACTTC | CASSKLAGDPHYEQYF
NA | TRBJ1-1 | TRBV11-2 | NA | TGTGCCAGCAGGATAGGCAATTGGGGCACTGAAGCTTTCTTT | CASRIGNWGTEAFF
once | TRBJ2-7 | TRBV6-6 | NA | TGTGCCAGCAGTTACTCGAGTGCCAGGGACTACGAGCAGTACTTC | CASSYSSARDYEQYF
NA | TRBJ1-1 | TRBV19 | NA | TGTGCCAGTAGTATAGGTGGGATTATGAACACTGAAGCTTTCTTT | CASSIGGIMNTEAFF
NA | TRBJ1-4 | TRBV30 | NA | TGTGCCTGGAGTCCCCTTTCCGAAAAACTGTTTTTT | CAWSPLSEKLFF
once | TRBJ2-1 | TRBV2 | NA | TGTGCCAGCAGACCAACTAGAAACAATGAGCAGTTCTTC | CASRPTRNNEQFF
NA | TRBJ1-1 | TRBV2 | TRBD1 | TGTGCCAGCAGGCGACAGGGGGACACTGAAGCTTTCTTT | CASRRQGDTEAFF
once | TRBJ2-5 | TRBV5-6 | NA | TGTGCCAGCAGCTTTACGGAAAGGGAGACCCAGTACTTC | CASSFTERETQYF
NA | TRBJ1-5 | TRBV16 | NA | TGTGCCAGCAGCCAATGGGGAAGGGGAAGCAATCAGCCCCAGCATTTT | CASSQWGRGSNQPQHF
many | TRBJ1-2 | TRBV7-2 | NA | TGTGCCAGCAGCTTATCGGGGGATGGGTATGGCTACACCTTC | CASSLSGDGYGYTF
NA | TRBJ1-2 | TRBV27 | TRBD1 | TGTGCCAGCAGTTTGGGACAGGGGGGAGTCTATGGCTACACCTTC | CASSLGQGGVYGYTF
NA | TRBJ1-1 | TRBV6-1 | NA | TGTGCCAGCAGTGGGGGGATGGCGTCGCTACCTTCGAACACTGAAGCTTTCTTT | CASSGGMASLPSNTEAFF
NA | TRBJ1-1 | TRBV7-8 | NA | TGTGCCAGCAGCTTAACGGACGAGGGGGCTTTCTTT | CASSLTDEGAFF